This TCR beta chain was retrieved from a study of T cell responses to AZD1222 COVID-19 vaccine (dated by TCRdb to the early 2020s). For the study in its entirety: A total of approximately 250 trial participants underwent TCR sequencing, of whom roughly 210 had received two doses of AZD1222 and around 26 had received two doses of the MenACWY control vaccine. Enrollment into the trials was organized by age into subgroups of 18-55, 56-69 and 70-plus years, and those subgroups contained roughly 150, 30 and 60 TCR-sequenced participants, respectively. Summary of the overall study and its limitations: Because no day 14 peak-response samples were available, repertoires were characterized only after the peak T cell response. A significant rise in spike-specific TCR breadth and depth was observed after two AZD1222 doses relative to day 0 and relative to MenACWY recipients. Conclusions about previously exposed vaccinees are limited, since just 6 or 7 AZD1222 recipients were seropositive for SARS-CoV-2 at baseline. In the small 56-69-year group, the increase in depth fell short of significance, most likely because of low power. Participants were mostly white British, with more females than males. The authors suggested clonal diversity may have been underestimated. Reportedly, almost half of the unique spike-specific TCRs recognized epitopes lying outside the regions that are mutated in the B.1.351 and B.1.1.7 variants. The vaccine-associated CD4 TCRs covered the entire spike protein, and the dominant responses fell in regions 160-218 and 743-854.

For this clone: The antigen this receptor binds is unknown. Nothing much larger sits one base from this clone, and base qualities are not available.

The CDR3 regions of human TCRbeta chains were analyzed by immunosequencing. The study's own analysis went as follows. Repertoire TCRs were matched against a reference library of SARS-CoV-2-specific TCRs generated with the MIRA antigen-specificity platform. Breadth meant the fraction of unique TCRs that were SARS-CoV-2-associated, whereas depth meant the fraction of total T cells that were SARS-CoV-2-associated. Each spike-specific TCR was assigned to its reactive spike region and to a CD4 or CD8 class using the MIRA data. Log10-transformed breadth and depth values were compared by one-way ANOVA with Sidak's multiple comparisons tests. The clones in this table, taken by TCRdb from immuneACCESS, are in-frame only. Not every clone is retained; where verified, under half of the shortfall comes from an unresolved V gene, and the cause of the rest is unknown. The V and J calls and clone size are taken from that table; D and trimming were inferred from the DNA. This sample is represented by around 78,000 clones; about 90% of them were singletons. Over 1.3% of the sample is taken by the ten largest.

From cysteine to phenylalanine, the CDR3 is 15 amino acids long. This entry keeps only the CDR3 DNA: 45 bases, framed from base 1. Trimming takes 0 bases from V and 2 bases from J, and the germline ends sit 10 bases apart. CDR1 SEHNR and CDR2 FQNEAQ are derived from the germline V gene (reference sequence). This specimen's time point label, per the study, means: about 28 days (+/-7) after the second vaccine dose. AZD1222 recipients with second doses at about 4 weeks or about 12 weeks were pooled, because spike-specific TCR depth and breadth did not differ between schedules. Vaccinee samples were obtained from the UK trials COV001 and COV002, which included a single-blind randomized controlled phase 2/3 trial of AZD1222 (ChAdOx1 nCoV-19) in healthy adults. For TCRbeta chain sequencing, PBMC samples were collected from trial participants at day 0 and at day 28 after the second dose.

The chain links TRBV7-9 with TRBJ1-2, with the D gene not clear enough to name. The sequence was collected from an adult who received the AZD1222 COVID-19 vaccine. The sequencing here drew on peripheral blood, taken 28 days after the second AZD1222 dose. The CDR3 sequence is CASSLALRGNYGYTF. The DNA reads as follows: TGTGCCAGCAGCTTAGCGCTGAGAGGGAACTATGGCTACACCTTC.